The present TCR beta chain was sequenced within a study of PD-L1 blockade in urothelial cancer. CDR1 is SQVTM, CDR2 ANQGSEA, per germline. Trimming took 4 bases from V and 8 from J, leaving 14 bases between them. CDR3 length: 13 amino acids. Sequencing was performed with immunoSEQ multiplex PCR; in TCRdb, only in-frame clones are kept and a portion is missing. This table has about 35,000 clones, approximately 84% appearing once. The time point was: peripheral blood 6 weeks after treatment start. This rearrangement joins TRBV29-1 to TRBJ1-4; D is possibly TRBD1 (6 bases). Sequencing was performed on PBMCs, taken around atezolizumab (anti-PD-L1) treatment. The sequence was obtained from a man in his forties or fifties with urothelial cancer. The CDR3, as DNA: TGCAGCGTTGGGGGGCAGGGGCACGAAAAACTGTTTTTT. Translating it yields CSVGGQGHEKLFF.